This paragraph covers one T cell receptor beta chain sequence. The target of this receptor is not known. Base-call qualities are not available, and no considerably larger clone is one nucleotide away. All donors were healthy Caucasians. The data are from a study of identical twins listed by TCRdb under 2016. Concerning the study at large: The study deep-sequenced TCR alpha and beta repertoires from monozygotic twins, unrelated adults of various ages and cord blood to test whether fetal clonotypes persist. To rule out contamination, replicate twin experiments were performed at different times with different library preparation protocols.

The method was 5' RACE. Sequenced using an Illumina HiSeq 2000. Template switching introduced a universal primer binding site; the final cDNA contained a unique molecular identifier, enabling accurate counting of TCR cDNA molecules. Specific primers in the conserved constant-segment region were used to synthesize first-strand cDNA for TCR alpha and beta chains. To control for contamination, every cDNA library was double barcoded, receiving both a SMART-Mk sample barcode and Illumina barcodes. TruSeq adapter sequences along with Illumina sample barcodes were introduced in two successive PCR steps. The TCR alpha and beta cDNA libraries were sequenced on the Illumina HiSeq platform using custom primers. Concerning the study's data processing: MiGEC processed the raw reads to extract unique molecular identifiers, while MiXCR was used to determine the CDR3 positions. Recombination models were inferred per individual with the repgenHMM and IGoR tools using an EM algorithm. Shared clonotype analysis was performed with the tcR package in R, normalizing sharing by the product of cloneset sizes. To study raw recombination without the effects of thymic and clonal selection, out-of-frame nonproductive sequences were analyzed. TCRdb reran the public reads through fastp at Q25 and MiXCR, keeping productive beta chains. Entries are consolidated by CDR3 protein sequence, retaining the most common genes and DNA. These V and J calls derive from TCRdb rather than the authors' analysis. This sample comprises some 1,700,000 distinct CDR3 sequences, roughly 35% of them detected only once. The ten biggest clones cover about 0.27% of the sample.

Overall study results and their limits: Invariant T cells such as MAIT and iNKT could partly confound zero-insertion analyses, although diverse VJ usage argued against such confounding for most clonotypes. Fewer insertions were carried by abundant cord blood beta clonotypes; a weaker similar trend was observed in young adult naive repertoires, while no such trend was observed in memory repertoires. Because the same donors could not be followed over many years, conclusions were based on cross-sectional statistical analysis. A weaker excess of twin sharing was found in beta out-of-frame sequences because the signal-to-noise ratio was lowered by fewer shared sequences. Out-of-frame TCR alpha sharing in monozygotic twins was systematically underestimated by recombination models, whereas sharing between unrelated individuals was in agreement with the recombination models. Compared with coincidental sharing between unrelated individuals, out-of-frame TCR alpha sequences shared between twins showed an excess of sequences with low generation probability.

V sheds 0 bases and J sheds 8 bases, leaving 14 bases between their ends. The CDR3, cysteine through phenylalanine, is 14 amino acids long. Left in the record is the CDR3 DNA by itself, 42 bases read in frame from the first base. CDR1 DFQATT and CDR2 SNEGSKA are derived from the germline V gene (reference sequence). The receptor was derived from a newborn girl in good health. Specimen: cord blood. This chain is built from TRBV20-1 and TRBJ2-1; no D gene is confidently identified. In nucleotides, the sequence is TGCAGTGCTAGAGATCCGCCTTCTAGGGATGAGCAGTTCTTC. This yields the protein CSARDPPSRDEQFF.